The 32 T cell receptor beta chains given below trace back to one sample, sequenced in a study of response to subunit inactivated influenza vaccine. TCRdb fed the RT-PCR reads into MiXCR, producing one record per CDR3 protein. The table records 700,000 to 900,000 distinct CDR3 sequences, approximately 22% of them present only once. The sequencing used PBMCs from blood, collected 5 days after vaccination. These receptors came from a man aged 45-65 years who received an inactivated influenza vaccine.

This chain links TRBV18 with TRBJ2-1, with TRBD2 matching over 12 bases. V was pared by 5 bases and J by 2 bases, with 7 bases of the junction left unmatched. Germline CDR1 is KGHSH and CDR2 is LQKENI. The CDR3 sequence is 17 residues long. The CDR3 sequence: CASSFSSGGATYNEQFF. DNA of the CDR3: TGTGCCAGCTCATTCTCTAGCGGGGGGGCCACCTACAATGAGCAGTTCTTC.

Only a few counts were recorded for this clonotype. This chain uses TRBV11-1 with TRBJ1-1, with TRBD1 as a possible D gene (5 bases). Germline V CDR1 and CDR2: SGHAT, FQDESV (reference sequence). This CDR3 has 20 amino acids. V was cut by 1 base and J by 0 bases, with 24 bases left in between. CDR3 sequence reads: CASSLVGFAGPRVVNTEAFF. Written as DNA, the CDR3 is TGTGCCAGCAGCTTAGTAGGGTTCGCGGGGCCCAGGGTTGTGAACACTGAAGCTTTCTTT.

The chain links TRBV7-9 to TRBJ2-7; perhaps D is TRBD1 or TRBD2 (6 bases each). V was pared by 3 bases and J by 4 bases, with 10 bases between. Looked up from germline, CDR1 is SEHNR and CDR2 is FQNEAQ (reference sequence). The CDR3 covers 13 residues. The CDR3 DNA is TGTGCCAGCAGCTTCGGGGGCATGTACGAGCAGTACTTC. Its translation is CASSFGGMYEQYF.

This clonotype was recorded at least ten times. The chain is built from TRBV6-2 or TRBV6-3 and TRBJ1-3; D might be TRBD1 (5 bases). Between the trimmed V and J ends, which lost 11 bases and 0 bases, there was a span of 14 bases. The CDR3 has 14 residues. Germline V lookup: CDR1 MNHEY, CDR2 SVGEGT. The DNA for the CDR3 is TGTGCCTGCCGACAGCCGAGCTCTGGAAACACCATATATTTT. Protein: CACRQPSSGNTIYF.

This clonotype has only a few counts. The CDR3 DNA reads as TGTGCCAGCAGCTCCCCCCCGCTCCAAGAGACCCAGTACTTC. This encodes CASSSPPLQETQYF. The gene calls are TRBV5-4 and TRBJ2-5; D is unresolved. The CDR3 covers 14 residues. CDR1 is SGHNT and CDR2 is YYREEE in the germline V gene (reference sequence). The ends were cut back, 3 bases at V and 1 base at J, with 10 bases in the middle.

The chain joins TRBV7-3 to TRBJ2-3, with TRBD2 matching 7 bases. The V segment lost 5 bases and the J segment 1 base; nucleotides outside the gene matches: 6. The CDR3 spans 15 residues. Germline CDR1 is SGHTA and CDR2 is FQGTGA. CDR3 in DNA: TGTGCCAGCAGCCCGGGAGGAGCCGGCACAGATACGCAGTATTTT. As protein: CASSPGGAGTDTQYF.

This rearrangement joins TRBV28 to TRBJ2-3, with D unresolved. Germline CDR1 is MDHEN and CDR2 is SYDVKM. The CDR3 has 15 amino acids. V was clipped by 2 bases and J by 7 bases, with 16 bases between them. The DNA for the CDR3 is TGTGCCAGCAGTTTACCTCAGACCTCACGCAATACGCAGTATTTT. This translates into CASSLPQTSRNTQYF.

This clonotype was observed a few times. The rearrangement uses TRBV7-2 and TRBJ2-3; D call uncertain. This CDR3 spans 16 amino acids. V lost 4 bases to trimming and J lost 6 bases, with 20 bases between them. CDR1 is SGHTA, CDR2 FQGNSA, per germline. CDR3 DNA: TGTGCCAGCAGCTCCTTAGTTTTTGGGCGGTCGGATACGCAGTATTTT. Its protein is CASSSLVFGRSDTQYF.

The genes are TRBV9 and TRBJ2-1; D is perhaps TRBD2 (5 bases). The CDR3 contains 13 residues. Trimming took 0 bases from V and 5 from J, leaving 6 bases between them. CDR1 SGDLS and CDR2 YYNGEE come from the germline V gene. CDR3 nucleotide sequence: TGTGCCAGCAGCGTAGGGAGGCACAATGAGCAGTTCTTC. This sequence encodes CASSVGRHNEQFF.

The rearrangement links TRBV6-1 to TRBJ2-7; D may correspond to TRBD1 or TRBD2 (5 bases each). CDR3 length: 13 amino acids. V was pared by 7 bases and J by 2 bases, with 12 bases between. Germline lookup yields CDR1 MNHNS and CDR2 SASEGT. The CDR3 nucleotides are TGTGCCAGCACCCCATCGGGGCCCTACGAGCAGTACTTC. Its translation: CASTPSGPYEQYF.

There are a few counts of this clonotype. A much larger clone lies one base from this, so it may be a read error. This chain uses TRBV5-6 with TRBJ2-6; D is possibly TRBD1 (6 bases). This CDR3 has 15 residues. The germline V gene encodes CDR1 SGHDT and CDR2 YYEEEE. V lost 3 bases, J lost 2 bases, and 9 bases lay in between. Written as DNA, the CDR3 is TGTGCCAGCAGCTCACAGGGTCCTGGGGCCAACGTCCTGACTTTC. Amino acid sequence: CASSSQGPGANVLTF.

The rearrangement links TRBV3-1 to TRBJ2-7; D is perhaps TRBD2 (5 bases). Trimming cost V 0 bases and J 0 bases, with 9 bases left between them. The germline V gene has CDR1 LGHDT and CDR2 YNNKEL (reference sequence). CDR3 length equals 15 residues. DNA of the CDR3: TGTGCCAGCAGCCAAGAGCCTAGCAGCTCCTACGAGCAGTACTTC. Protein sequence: CASSQEPSSSYEQYF.

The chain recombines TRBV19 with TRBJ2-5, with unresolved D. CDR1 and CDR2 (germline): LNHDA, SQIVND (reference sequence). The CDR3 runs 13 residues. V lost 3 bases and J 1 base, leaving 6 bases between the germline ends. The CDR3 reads CASSIQSQETQYF. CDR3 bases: TGTGCCAGTAGTATCCAGAGCCAAGAGACCCAGTACTTC.

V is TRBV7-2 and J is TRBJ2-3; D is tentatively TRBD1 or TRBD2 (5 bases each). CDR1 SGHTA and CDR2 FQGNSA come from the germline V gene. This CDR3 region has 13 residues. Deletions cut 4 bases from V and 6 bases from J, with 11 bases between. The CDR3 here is CASSSGAWDTQYF. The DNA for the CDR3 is TGTGCCAGCAGCTCCGGGGCCTGGGATACGCAGTATTTT.

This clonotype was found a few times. CDR3 residues: CASSLSWAGREKLFF. The DNA for the CDR3 is TGTGCCAGCAGCTTGTCCTGGGCCGGGAGAGAAAAACTGTTTTTT. This chain joins TRBV13 and TRBJ1-4; D gene unclear. V was cut by 3 bases and J by 8 bases, with 16 bases left in between. Germline lookup yields CDR1 PRHDT and CDR2 FYEKMQ (reference sequence). This CDR3 has 15 residues. The entire variable domain, with the rest obtained from reference TRBV13 and TRBJ1-4, is as follows: AAGVIQSPRHLIKEKRETATLKCYPIPRHDTVYWYQQGPGQDPQFLISFYEKMQSDKGSIPDRFSAQQFSDYHSELNMSSLELGDSALYFCASSLSWAGREKLFFGSGTQLSVL.

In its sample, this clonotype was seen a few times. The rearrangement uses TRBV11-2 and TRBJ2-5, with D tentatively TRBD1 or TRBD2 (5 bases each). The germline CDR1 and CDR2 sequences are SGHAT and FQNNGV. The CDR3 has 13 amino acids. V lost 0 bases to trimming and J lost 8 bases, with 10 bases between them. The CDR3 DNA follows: TGTGCCAGCAGCTTAGATAGTGGGGGTACCCAGTACTTC. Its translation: CASSLDSGGTQYF.

The CDR3 DNA is TGTGCCAGCAGTCATAGTGTGAACACTGAAGCTTTCTTT. Its protein is CASSHSVNTEAFF. The V gene is TRBV12-3 or TRBV12-4, the J gene TRBJ1-1; D gene uncertain. Trimming stripped 5 bases from V and 0 bases from J, with 7 bases between. The CDR3 has 13 residues.

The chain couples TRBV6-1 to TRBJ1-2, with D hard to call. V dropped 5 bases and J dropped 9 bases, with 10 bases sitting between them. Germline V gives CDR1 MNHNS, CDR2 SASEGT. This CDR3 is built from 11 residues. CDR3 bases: TGTGCCAGCAGTTTTTCCGAACGCTACACCTTC. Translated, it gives CASSFSERYTF.

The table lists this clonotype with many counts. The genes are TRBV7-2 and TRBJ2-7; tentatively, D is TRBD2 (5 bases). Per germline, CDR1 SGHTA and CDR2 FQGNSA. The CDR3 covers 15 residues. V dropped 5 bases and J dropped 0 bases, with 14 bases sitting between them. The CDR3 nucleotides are TGTGCCAGCAGCCCCGCTCCGGGATACTCCTACGAGCAGTACTTC. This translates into CASSPAPGYSYEQYF. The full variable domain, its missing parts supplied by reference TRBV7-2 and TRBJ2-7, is GAGVSQSPSNKVTEKGKDVELRCDPISGHTALYWYRQSLGQGLEFLIYFQGNSAPDKSGLPSDRFSAERTGGSVSTLTIQRTQQEDSAVYLCASSPAPGYSYEQYFGPGTRLTVT.

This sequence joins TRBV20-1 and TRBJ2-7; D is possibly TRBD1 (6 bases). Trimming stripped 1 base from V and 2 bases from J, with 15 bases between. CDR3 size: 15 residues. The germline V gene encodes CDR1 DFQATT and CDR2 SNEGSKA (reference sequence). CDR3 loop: CSARALDSLPYEQYF. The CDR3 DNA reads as TGCAGTGCTAGAGCCTTGGACAGTCTTCCCTACGAGCAGTACTTC.

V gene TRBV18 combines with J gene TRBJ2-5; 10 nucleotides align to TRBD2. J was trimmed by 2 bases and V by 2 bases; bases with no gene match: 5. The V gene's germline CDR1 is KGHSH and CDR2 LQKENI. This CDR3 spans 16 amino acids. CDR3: CASSPALAGTQETQYF. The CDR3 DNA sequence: TGTGCCAGCTCACCAGCACTAGCGGGGACACAAGAGACCCAGTACTTC.

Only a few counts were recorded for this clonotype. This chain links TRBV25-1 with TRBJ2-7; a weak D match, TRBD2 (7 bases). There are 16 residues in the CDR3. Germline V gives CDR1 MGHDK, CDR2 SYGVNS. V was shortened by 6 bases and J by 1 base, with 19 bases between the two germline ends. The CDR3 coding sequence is TGTGCCAGCAGGGGCAATGGACTAGGGGGTTCCTACGAGCAGTACTTC. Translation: CASRGNGLGGSYEQYF.

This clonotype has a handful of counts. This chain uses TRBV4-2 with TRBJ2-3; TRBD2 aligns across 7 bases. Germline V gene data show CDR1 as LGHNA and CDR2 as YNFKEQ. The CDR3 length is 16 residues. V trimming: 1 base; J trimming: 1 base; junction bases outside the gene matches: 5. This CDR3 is CASSQGASGGTDTQYF. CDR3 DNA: TGTGCCAGCAGCCAAGGTGCGAGCGGGGGCACAGATACGCAGTATTTT.

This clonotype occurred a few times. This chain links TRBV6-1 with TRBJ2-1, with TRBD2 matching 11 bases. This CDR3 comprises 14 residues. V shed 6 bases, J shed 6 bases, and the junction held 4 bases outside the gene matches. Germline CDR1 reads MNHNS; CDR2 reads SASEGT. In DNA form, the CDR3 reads TGTGCCAGCAGGAGTAGCGGGAGGGCCAATGAGCAGTTCTTC. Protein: CASRSSGRANEQFF.

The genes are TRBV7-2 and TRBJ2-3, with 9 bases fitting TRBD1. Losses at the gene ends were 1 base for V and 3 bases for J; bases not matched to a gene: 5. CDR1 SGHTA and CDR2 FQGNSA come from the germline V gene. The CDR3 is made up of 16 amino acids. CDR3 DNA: TGTGCCAGCAGCTTAGTCGGGACAGGGTTTACAGATACGCAGTATTTT. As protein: CASSLVGTGFTDTQYF. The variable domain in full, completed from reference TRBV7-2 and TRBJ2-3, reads GAGVSQSPSNKVTEKGKDVELRCDPISGHTALYWYRQSLGQGLEFLIYFQGNSAPDKSGLPSDRFSAERTGGSVSTLTIQRTQQEDSAVYLCASSLVGTGFTDTQYFGPGTRLTVL.

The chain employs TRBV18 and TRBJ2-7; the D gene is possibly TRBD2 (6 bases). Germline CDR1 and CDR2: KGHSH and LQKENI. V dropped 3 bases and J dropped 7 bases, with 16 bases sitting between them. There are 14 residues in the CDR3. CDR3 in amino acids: CASSPGSSPSEQYF. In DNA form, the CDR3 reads TGTGCCAGCTCACCCGGGAGTTCCCCGTCGGAGCAGTACTTC.

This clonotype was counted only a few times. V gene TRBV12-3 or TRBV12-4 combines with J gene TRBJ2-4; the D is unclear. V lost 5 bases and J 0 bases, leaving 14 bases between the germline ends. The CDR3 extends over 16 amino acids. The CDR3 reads CASSPIGSLAKNIQYF. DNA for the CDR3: TGTGCCAGCAGTCCAATAGGCTCACTAGCCAAAAACATTCAGTACTTC.

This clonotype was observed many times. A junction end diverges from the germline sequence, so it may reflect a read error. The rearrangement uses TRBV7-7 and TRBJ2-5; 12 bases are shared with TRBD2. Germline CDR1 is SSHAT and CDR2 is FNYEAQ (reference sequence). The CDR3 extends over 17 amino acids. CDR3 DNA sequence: TGTGCTAGCAGCTTAGGGAGACTAGCGGGGGCCCAAGAGACCCAGTACTTC. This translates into CASSLGRLAGAQETQYF.

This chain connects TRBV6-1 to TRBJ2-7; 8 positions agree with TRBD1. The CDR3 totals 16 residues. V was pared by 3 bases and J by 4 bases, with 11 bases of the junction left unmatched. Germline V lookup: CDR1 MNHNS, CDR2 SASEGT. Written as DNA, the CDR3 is TGTGCCAGCAGTGATCCGCCAGACAGGGGACTTTACGAGCAGTACTTC. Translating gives CASSDPPDRGLYEQYF.

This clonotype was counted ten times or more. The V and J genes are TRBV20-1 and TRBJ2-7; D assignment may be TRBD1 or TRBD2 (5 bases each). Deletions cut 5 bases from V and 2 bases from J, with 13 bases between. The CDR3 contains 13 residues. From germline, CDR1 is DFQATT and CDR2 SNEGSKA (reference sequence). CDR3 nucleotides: TGCAGTGCTTCCCGGGACGGGACCTACGAGCAGTACTTC. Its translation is CSASRDGTYEQYF.

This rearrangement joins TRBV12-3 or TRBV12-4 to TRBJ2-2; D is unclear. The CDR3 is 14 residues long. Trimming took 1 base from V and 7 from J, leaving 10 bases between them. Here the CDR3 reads CASSLEKDIGELFF. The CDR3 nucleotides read TGTGCCAGCAGTTTAGAAAAGGATATCGGGGAGCTGTTTTTT.

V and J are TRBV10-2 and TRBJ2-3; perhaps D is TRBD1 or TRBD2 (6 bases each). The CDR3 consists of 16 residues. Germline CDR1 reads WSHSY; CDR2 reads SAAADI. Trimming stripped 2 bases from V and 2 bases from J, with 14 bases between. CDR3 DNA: TGCGCCAGCAGTGAGGGGTCGGGGGCAGACACAGATACGCAGTATTTT. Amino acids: CASSEGSGADTDTQYF.